These T cell receptor beta chains were read from a single sample in a study of CD8+CD57+ T cells in acquired aplastic anemia. In TCRdb, the reads were re-called with MiXCR into one record per CDR3 protein. The table lists hundreds of thousands of distinct CDR3 sequences, roughly half of them singletons. Sequencing was performed on sorted CD4+, CD8+, or CD8+CD57+ T cells (not recorded which) from PBMCs. The receptors stem from a human donor with severe aplastic anemia or a healthy control (not recorded which). Each CDR3 is given with its conserved first and last residue. Each record gives: V gene, J gene, CDR3 protein.

TRBV7-9	TRBJ1-2	CASSPTGTGGSYGYTF
TRBV7-2	.	CASSYLGARGGLYEQYF
TRBV12-3/TRBV12-4	TRBJ1-3	CASSRSSGNTIYF
TRBV19	TRBJ2-1	CASSLGSGTGGYNEQFF
TRBV2	TRBJ2-1	CASSARGYNEQFF
TRBV7-9	TRBJ1-2	CASSLRGAFYGYTF
TRBV18	TRBJ2-7	CASSPFTRDSDEQYF
TRBV12-3/TRBV12-4	TRBJ1-1	CASSAYDRAYEAFF
TRBV7-6	TRBJ2-2	CASSAGLTNTGELFF
TRBV7-2	TRBJ2-5	CASSLGTDSQETQYF
TRBV10-2	TRBJ1-1	CASKGSLRAPLNTEAFF
TRBV20-1	TRBJ2-1	CSALQRLSYNEQFF
TRBV2	TRBJ2-5	CASSREGTMGETQYF
TRBV6-5	TRBJ1-1	CASSYSIPRVAEAFF
TRBV20-1	.	CSARDPSRYEQYF
TRBV7-8	TRBJ2-2	CASSRGLAGGRLGELFF
TRBV18	TRBJ2-7	CASSPTSGVGEQYF
TRBV2	TRBJ2-7	CASSPARYEQYF
TRBV13	TRBJ2-5	CASKGQGPGETQYF
TRBV25-1	TRBJ1-5	CASSLSPGQGEGANQPQHF
TRBV5-8	TRBJ1-4	CASSRPGEGEKLFF
TRBV5-4	TRBJ2-1	CASSLNALGGAITQSSYNEQFF
TRBV7-3	TRBJ1-3	CASSRTITGTSGNTIYF
TRBV12-3/TRBV12-4	TRBJ2-2	CASSPTGTSTGELFF
TRBV24-1	TRBJ2-5	CATSDPTAPETQYF
TRBV7-2	TRBJ2-7	CASSLVSAGLLSYEQYF
TRBV20-1	TRBJ2-2	CSARVSGTNTGELFF
TRBV20-1	TRBJ2-7	CSAGHDRRNYEQYF
TRBV6-2/TRBV6-3	TRBJ2-7	CASSYGVASGEQYF
TRBV5-1	TRBJ1-1	CASSLAGTNTEAFF
TRBV9	TRBJ1-5	CASSVEGGEEPQHF
TRBV9	TRBJ2-2	CASSVGAGTNTGELFF